The 6 T cell receptor beta chains given below trace back to one sample, sequenced in a study of T cell repertoires in cytomegalovirus infection. Their target antigens are unknown. TCRdb fed the reads into MiXCR, producing one record per CDR3 protein. The sample lists about 920,000 distinct CDR3 sequences; roughly 31% were seen once. This specimen was cultured CD8+ T cells from PBMCs, taken from culture after CMV antigen stimulation. These receptors came from a human donor in good health (CMV status not recorded). Some clones in this sample may be carry-over from other donors' samples.

This clonotype appeared many times. The rearrangement joins TRBV7-2 to TRBJ2-1, with D possibly being TRBD1 (6 bases). The CDR3 has 16 amino acids. Trimming pared 3 bases from V and 3 bases from J, leaving 15 bases between. Germline CDR1 is SGHTA and CDR2 is FQGNSA. The CDR3 sequence: CASSLGDRYLYNEQFF. CDR3 DNA sequence: TGTGCCAGCAGCTTGGGAGACAGGTATCTCTACAATGAGCAGTTCTTC.

The chain is built from TRBV19 and TRBJ1-5, with 9 bases matching TRBD1. The CDR3 is made up of 17 amino acids. Germline CDR1 reads LNHDA; CDR2 reads SQIVND (reference sequence). V gave up 5 bases and J gave up 7 bases; unmatched junction bases: 15. Here the CDR3 reads CASSPGTGKLSLQPQHF. CDR3 coding DNA: TGTGCCAGTAGTCCAGGGACAGGGAAGCTCAGTTTGCAGCCCCAGCATTTT.

The rearrangement uses TRBV6-5 and TRBJ2-7; 11 bases are a match to TRBD2. The CDR3 covers 16 residues. The V and J ends lost 6 bases and 7 bases, in that order; junction bases with no gene match: 14. CDR1 and CDR2 from the germline V gene are MNHEY and SVGAGI. In DNA form, the CDR3 reads TGTGCCAGCAGCTCGAATAGCGGGGGGGCTCACCTGGAGCAGTACTTC. It yields the protein CASSSNSGGAHLEQYF.

The rearrangement joins TRBV9 to TRBJ1-4; D remains ambiguous. V was pared by 4 bases and J by 3 bases, with 13 bases between. The germline V gene encodes CDR1 SGDLS and CDR2 YYNGEE. CDR3 length equals 15 residues. CDR3 coding DNA: TGTGCCAGCAGCCCGCGCAGTCTCGCTAATGAAAAACTGTTTTTT. It codes for CASSPRSLANEKLFF.

V and J are TRBV7-6 and TRBJ1-2; tentatively, D is TRBD1 (6 bases). The CDR3 has 14 residues. With 1 base removed from V and 6 bases from J, the gap between germline ends came to 12 bases. Germline values: CDR1 SGHVS, CDR2 FNYEAQ. This CDR3 is CASSLVGGADGYTF. DNA for the CDR3: TGTGCCAGCAGCTTAGTTGGGGGGGCCGATGGCTACACCTTC. Based on the CDR3 plus reference TRBV7-6 and TRBJ1-2, the full variable domain is GAGVSQSPRYKVTKRGQDVALRCDPISGHVSLYWYRQALGQGPEFLTYFNYEAQQDKSGLPNDRFSAERPEGSISTLTIQRTEQRDSAMYRCASSLVGGADGYTFGSGTRLTVV.

This chain joins TRBV29-1 and TRBJ2-7, with TRBD1 matching 10 bases. Germline V gene data show CDR1 as SQVTM and CDR2 as ANQGSEA. V shed 4 bases and J 5 bases; nucleotides not matched to a gene: 5. The CDR3 is made up of 13 amino acids. The CDR3, as DNA: TGCAGCGTTGCCGGGGACAGGGGCGACGAGCAGTACTTC. Amino acid sequence: CSVAGDRGDEQYF.